These 17 T cell receptor beta chains were sequenced from one sample in a study of CD8+CD57+ T cells in acquired aplastic anemia. CD8+CD57+ cell expansion had been shown by flow cytometry in patients chosen for sequencing. Profiling of TCR beta VDJ combinations and CDR3 sequences used genomic DNA as template. A single record per CDR3 protein comes from TCRdb applying MiXCR to the reads. Seen here are roughly 180,000 distinct CDR3 sequences, 48% observed once, and the top ten hold roughly 13%. The material sequenced was sorted CD4+, CD8+, or CD8+CD57+ T cells (not recorded which) from PBMCs. The receptors derive from a human donor with aplastic anemia.

This clonotype has at least ten counts. The chain uses TRBV20-1 and TRBJ2-3; D is unresolved. The ends were cut back, 4 bases at V and 0 bases at J, with 14 bases in the middle. This CDR3 region has 15 residues. Germline CDR1 DFQATT, CDR2 SNEGSKA (reference sequence). The CDR3 is CSANRRARSTDTQYF. CDR3 DNA: TGCAGTGCTAATCGTCGAGCGAGAAGCACAGATACGCAGTATTTT.

The chain joins TRBV7-9 to TRBJ1-1; 11 bases match TRBD1. Germline V lookup: CDR1 SEHNR, CDR2 FQNEAQ (reference sequence). The J segment lost 4 bases and the V segment lost 8 bases, leaving 6 bases of the junction unmatched. The CDR3 loop spans 14 amino acids. CDR3 sequence: CASRFGTGGTEAFF. The CDR3 nucleotides are TGTGCCAGCCGGTTTGGGACAGGGGGCACTGAAGCTTTCTTT.

The sample holds many counts of this clonotype. The rearrangement links TRBV6-1 to TRBJ2-7; D may correspond to TRBD1 or TRBD2 (5 bases each). V dropped 7 bases and J dropped 5 bases, with 18 bases sitting between them. The CDR3 sequence is 14 residues long. Germline V gene data show CDR1 as MNHNS and CDR2 as SASEGT. CDR3 loop: CASKIRAGTDEQYF. In DNA form, the CDR3 reads TGTGCCAGCAAGATTAGGGCAGGGACCGACGAGCAGTACTTC.

This clonotype was detected many times. V and J are TRBV20-1 and TRBJ1-4; D unclear. Trimming left V 0 bases short and J 5 bases short, with 10 bases between. The CDR3 has 14 residues. Germline loops: CDR1 DFQATT, CDR2 SNEGSKA (reference sequence). The CDR3 reads CSARDGPINEKLFF. The CDR3 DNA is TGCAGTGCTAGAGACGGGCCAATAAATGAAAAACTGTTTTTT.

As to this clonotype: No conserved phenylalanine or tryptophan ends this CDR3, so it is likely a read error. No DNA is shown, since the ends of the CDR3 on it are uncertain; the CDR3 is the one TCRdb lists. V is TRBV2 and J is TRBJ2-5. Including both end residues, the CDR3 is 13 amino acids long. Germline V gives CDR1 SNHLY, CDR2 FYNNEI. This CDR3 is CASSKYRQETHYS.

The chain recombines TRBV20-1 with TRBJ1-1, with 7 bases that match TRBD1. The V segment lost 5 bases and the J segment 4 bases; nucleotides outside the gene matches: 7. The CDR3 runs 13 residues. In germline, CDR1 is DFQATT, CDR2 SNEGSKA (reference sequence). The CDR3 sequence is CSAYAGGTTEAFF. As DNA, the CDR3 is TGCAGTGCTTATGCAGGGGGGACCACTGAAGCTTTCTTT.

V and J are TRBV2 and TRBJ1-1; perhaps TRBD1 as D (5 bases). Germline values: CDR1 SNHLY, CDR2 FYNNEI. V was clipped by 3 bases and J by 2 bases, with 10 bases between them. The CDR3 sequence is 14 residues long. CDR3 DNA: TGTGCCAGCAGTGATGGGGCCGCTAACACTGAAGCTTTCTTT. Protein: CASSDGAANTEAFF.

There are many counts of this clonotype. The chain uses TRBV2 and TRBJ1-2; D is undetermined. There are 13 residues in the CDR3. Trimming shortened V by 8 bases and J by 0 bases, and 10 bases separated the two germline ends. Per germline, CDR1 SNHLY and CDR2 FYNNEI. In nucleotides, the CDR3 is TGTGCCAGCCGTCCGGGTACTAACTATGGCTACACCTTC. It is translated as CASRPGTNYGYTF.

This clonotype has ten or more counts. This chain links TRBV5-1 with TRBJ1-4; 8 bases line up with TRBD1. The CDR3 length is 15 residues. V lost 0 bases and J lost 8; bases outside the gene matches: 6. Per the germline V gene, CDR1 is SGHRS and CDR2 is YFSETQ. CDR3 region: CASSLAQGAREKLFF. In nucleotides, the CDR3 is TGCGCCAGCAGCTTGGCCCAGGGGGCTCGGGAAAAACTGTTTTTT.

This clonotype appeared many times. The chain has TRBV12-3 or TRBV12-4 and TRBJ1-6; TRBD1 is a possible D gene (6 bases). The CDR3 loop spans 13 amino acids. The ends were cut back, 6 bases at V and 10 bases at J, with 13 bases in the middle. CDR3 protein: CASSVGGASPLHF. DNA of the CDR3: TGTGCCAGCAGCGTAGGGGGGGCGTCACCCCTCCACTTT.

The table lists this clonotype with many counts. The CDR3 is CSALSGETDTQYF. The DNA of the CDR3 is TGCAGTGCCCTCTCCGGGGAAACAGATACGCAGTATTTT. The chain employs TRBV20-1 and TRBJ2-3; a weak D match, TRBD2 (5 bases). V lost 6 bases and J lost 3, with 13 bases in between. Germline CDR1 DFQATT, CDR2 SNEGSKA (reference sequence). This CDR3 has 13 amino acids.

This clonotype was picked up many times. The chain has TRBV10-2 and TRBJ2-7; a possible D gene is TRBD1 (5 bases). The CDR3 runs to 14 residues. The germline V and J ends were trimmed by 7 bases and 6 bases, with 19 bases remaining between them. Germline loops: CDR1 WSHSY, CDR2 SAAADI. The CDR3 region has the DNA TGCGCCAGCACTACGAATTCCAGGGCCAGCGAGCAGTACGTC. Its translation: CASTTNSRASEQYV.

This clonotype was recorded at least ten times. The chain joins TRBV28 to TRBJ2-7, with D perhaps TRBD1 (5 bases). Germline CDR1 reads MDHEN; CDR2 reads SYDVKM. V lost 5 bases to trimming and J lost 4 bases, with 9 bases between them. The CDR3 is made up of 12 amino acids. This CDR3 is CASSQNRYEQYF. The CDR3, as DNA: TGTGCCAGCAGTCAGAACAGGTACGAGCAGTACTTC.

The chain combines TRBV7-9 with TRBJ1-6; D is uncertain. Per the germline V gene, CDR1 is SEHNR and CDR2 is FQNEAQ (reference sequence). The CDR3 covers 13 residues. Trimming stripped 1 base from V and 8 bases from J, with 6 bases between. The CDR3 DNA reads TGTGCCAGCAGCTTAGTGGCAGATTCACCCCTCCACTTT. Protein: CASSLVADSPLHF. The whole variable domain, remainder taken from reference TRBV7-9 and TRBJ1-6, is DTGVSQNPRHKITKRGQNVTFRCDPISEHNRLYWYRQTLGQGPEFLTYFQNEAQLEKSRLLSDRFSAERPKGSFSTLEIQRTEQGDSAMYLCASSLVADSPLHFGNGTRLTVT.

This clonotype was counted a single time. This chain connects TRBV11-2 to TRBJ1-2; 9 bases align to TRBD1. CDR1 SGHAT and CDR2 FQNNGV come from the germline V gene. V trimming: 5 bases; J trimming: 7 bases; junction bases outside the gene matches: 17. This CDR3 has 17 residues. The CDR3 is CASSRQLGGQGKGGYTF. The CDR3, as DNA: TGTGCCAGCAGCCGCCAACTCGGAGGACAGGGGAAGGGTGGCTACACCTTC.

This clonotype showed up just a few times. The rearrangement uses TRBV29-1 and TRBJ1-6, with unresolved D. Germline V gene lookup returns CDR1 SQVTM and CDR2 ANQGSEA. Trimming took 4 bases from V and 5 from J, leaving 9 bases between them. This CDR3 is 13 amino acids long. The CDR3 DNA follows: TGCAGCGTTGGGACGGCAGATAATTCACCCCTCCACTTT. As protein: CSVGTADNSPLHF. The full variable domain, rest sourced from reference TRBV29-1 and TRBJ1-6, is SAVISQKPSRDICQRGTSLTIQCQVDSQVTMMFWYRQQPGQSLTLIATANQGSEATYESGFVIDKFPISRPNLTFSTLTVSNMSPEDSSIYLCSVGTADNSPLHFGNGTRLTVT.

The V and J genes are TRBV5-1 and TRBJ2-7, with 10 bases identical to TRBD1. The length of the CDR3 is 14 residues. Germline V lookup: CDR1 SGHRS, CDR2 YFSETQ. Unmatched junction bases numbered 8, after V lost 5 bases and J lost 6 bases. The CDR3 protein is CASRPGTGAAEQYF. The CDR3 bases are TGCGCCAGCAGGCCCGGGACAGGGGCCGCCGAGCAGTACTTC.